This T cell receptor beta chain was profiled in a study of blood T cells in healthy people across ages. Study-wide background: Through template switching, about one barcoded beta molecule was captured per two T cells, as measured in model experiments. Notes on the study in general: Diversity figures derived from one million T cells were judged to underestimate the true value. Diversity of TCR beta per million T cells declined in a roughly linear way with age.

It was with a sample-barcoded 5' primer and a J-beta primer mix that a second PCR of about 6 to 11 cycles was run. TCRdb re-called the 5' RACE reads through MiXCR, storing one row per CDR3 protein. The top ten hold about 22% of the sample, which has 700,000 or so distinct CDR3 sequences, about 20% seen once. Note on this clonotype: Antigen specificity is unknown.

This CDR3 spans 13 amino acids. Germline CDR1 MNHEY, CDR2 SVGAGI. The trim removed 2 bases at V and 3 bases at J, leaving 0 bases unmatched. The TCR comes from a man aged 65 to 85 in good health. Sequenced sample: blood. V and J are TRBV6-5 and TRBJ2-7, with 8 bases aligning to TRBD1. The CDR3 DNA reads TGTGCCAGCAGTTACGACAGGGGCTACGAGCAGTACTTC. It encodes CASSYDRGYEQYF.